One TCR beta chain is described in this entry. As yet, its antigen is unknown. There were eight separate reactions per sample in which cDNA was made. With about 15 and 9 cycles respectively, two nested PCRs were carried out on TCRalpha and TCRbeta cDNA. TCRdb reprocessed the 5' RACE reads, with one entry per CDR3 protein and no DNA. The table for this sample gives 200,000 to 250,000 distinct CDR3 sequences. Germline CDR1 is DFQATT and CDR2 is SNEGSKA (reference sequence). This CDR3 has 13 amino acids. These data originate in a study of monozygotic twins with inflammatory bowel disease. Overall study findings and caveats: IBD-affected twins scored below their healthy co-twins in TCRbeta diversity (inverse Simpson).

This receptor was obtained from a human donor with ulcerative colitis or Crohn's disease, or a healthy co-twin of an affected twin (not recorded which). Sequencing used blood. This chain joins TRBV20-1 and TRBJ2-3; TCRdb lists TRBD2, though no DNA is available to test this call. This CDR3 reads CSAYFGLLDTQYF.